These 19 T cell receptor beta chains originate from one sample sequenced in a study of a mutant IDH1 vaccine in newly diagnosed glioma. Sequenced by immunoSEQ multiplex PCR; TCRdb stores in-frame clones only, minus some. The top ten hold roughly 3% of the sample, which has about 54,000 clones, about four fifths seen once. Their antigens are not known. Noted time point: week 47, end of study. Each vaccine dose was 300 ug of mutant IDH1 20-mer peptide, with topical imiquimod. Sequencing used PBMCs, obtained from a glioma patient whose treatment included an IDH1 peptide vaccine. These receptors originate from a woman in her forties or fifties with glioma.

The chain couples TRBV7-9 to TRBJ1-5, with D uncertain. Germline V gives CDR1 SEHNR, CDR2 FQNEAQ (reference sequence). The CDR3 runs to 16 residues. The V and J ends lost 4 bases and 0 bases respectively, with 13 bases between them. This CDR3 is CASSSPERDSNQPQHF. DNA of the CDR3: TGTGCCAGCAGCTCACCTGAGAGAGATAGCAATCAGCCCCAGCATTTT.

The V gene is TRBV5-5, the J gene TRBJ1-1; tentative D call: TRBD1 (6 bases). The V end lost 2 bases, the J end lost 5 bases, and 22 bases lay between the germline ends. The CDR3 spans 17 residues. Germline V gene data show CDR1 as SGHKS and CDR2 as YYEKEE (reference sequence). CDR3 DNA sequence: TGTGCCAGCAGCTTCATGGCGGGGGGGCAGGGTAAAACTGAAGCTTTCTTT. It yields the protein CASSFMAGGQGKTEAFF.

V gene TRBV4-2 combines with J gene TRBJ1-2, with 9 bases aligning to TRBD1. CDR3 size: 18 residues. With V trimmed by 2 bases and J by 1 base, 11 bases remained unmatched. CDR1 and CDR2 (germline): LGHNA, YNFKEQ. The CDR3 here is CASSQTDRTGAFNYGYTF. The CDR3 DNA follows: TGTGCCAGCAGCCAAACCGACCGGACAGGGGCTTTTAACTATGGCTACACCTTC.

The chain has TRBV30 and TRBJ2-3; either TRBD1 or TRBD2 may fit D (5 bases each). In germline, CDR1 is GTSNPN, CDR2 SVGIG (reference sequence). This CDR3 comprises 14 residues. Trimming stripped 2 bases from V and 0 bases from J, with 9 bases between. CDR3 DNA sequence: TGTGCCTGGAGTCGATGGGGGAGCACAGATACGCAGTATTTT. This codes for CAWSRWGSTDTQYF. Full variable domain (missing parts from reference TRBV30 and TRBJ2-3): SQTIHQWPATLVQPVGSPLSLECTVEGTSNPNLYWYRQAAGRGLQLLFYSVGIGQISSEVPQNLSASRPQDRQFILSSKKLLLSDSGFYLCAWSRWGSTDTQYFGPGTRLTVL.

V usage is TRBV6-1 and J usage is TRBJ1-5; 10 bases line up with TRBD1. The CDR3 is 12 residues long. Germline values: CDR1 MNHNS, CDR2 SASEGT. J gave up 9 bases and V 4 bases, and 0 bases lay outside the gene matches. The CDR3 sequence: CASSGTGGPQHF. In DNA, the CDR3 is TGTGCCAGCAGTGGGACAGGGGGGCCCCAGCATTTT.

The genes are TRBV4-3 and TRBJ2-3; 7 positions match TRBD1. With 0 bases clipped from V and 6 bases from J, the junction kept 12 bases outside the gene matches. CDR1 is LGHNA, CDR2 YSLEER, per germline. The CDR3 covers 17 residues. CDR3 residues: CASSQDPPPGGADTQYF. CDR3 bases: TGCGCCAGCAGCCAAGACCCTCCCCCAGGGGGAGCGGATACGCAGTATTTT.

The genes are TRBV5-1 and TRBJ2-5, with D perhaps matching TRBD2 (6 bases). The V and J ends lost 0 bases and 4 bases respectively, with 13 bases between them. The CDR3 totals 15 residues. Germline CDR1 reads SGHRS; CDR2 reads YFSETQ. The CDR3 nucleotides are TGCGCCAGCAGCTTGGTGGGGGGAATAAGAGAGACCCAGTACTTC. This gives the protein CASSLVGGIRETQYF.

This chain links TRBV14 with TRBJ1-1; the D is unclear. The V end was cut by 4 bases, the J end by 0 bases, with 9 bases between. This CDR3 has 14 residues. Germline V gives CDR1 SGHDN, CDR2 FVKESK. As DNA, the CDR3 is TGTGCCAGCAGCCCCGGCTCGATGAACACTGAAGCTTTCTTT. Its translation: CASSPGSMNTEAFF.

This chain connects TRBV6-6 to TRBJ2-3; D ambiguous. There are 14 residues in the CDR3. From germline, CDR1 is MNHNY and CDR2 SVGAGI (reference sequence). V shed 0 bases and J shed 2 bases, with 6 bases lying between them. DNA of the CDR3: TGTGCCAGCAGTTACTCGACTGACACAGATACGCAGTATTTT. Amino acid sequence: CASSYSTDTDTQYF.

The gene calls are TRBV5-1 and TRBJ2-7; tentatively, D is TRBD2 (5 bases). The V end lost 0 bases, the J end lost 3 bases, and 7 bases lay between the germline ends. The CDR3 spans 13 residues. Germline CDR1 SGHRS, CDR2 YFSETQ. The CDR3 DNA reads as TGCGCCAGCAGCTTGGGCAGCGGCTACGAGCAGTACTTC. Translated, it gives CASSLGSGYEQYF.

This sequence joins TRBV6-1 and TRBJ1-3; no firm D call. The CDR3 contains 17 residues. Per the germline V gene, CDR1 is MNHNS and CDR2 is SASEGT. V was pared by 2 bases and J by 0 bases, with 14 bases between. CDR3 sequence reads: CASSERSRTNSGNTIYF. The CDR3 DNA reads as TGTGCCAGCAGTGAAAGGAGTAGAACGAACTCTGGAAACACCATATATTTT.

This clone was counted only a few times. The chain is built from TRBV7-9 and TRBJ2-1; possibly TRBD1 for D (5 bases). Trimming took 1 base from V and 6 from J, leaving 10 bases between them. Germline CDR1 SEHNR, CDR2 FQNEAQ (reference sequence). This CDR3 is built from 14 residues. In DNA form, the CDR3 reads TGTGCCAGCAGCTTAGAAAGCAGGGCCAATGAGCAGTTCTTC. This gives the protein CASSLESRANEQFF.

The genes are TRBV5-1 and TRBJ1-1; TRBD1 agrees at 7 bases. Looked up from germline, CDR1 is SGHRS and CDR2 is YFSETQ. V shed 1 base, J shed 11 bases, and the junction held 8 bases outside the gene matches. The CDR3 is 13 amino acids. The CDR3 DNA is TGCGCCAGCAGCTTGTATTCCGGGACAGAGGCTTTCTTT. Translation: CASSLYSGTEAFF.

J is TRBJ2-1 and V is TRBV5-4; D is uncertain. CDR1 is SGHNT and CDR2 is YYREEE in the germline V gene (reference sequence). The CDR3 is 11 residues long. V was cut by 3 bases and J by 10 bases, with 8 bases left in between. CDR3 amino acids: CASSSQLEQFF. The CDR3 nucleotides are TGTGCCAGCAGCTCGCAACTCGAGCAGTTCTTC.

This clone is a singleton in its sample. In DNA form, the CDR3 reads TGTGCCACCACCTCTGGGCGTAGCACAGATACGCAGTATTTT. Its protein product is CATTSGRSTDTQYF. The chain couples TRBV6-1 to TRBJ2-3; D is ambiguous. This CDR3 spans 14 amino acids. V lost 10 bases, J lost 0 bases, and 14 bases lay in between. CDR1 is MNHNS and CDR2 is SASEGT in the germline V gene.

The CDR3, as DNA: TGCAGCGGAAGAACAGGGGGCGGAGTGAAAGGGAACACTGAAGCTTTCTTT. Translation gives CSGRTGGGVKGNTEAFF. The chain joins TRBV29-1 to TRBJ1-1; 9 positions agree with TRBD1. V lost 7 bases and J lost 1; bases outside the gene matches: 16. The germline CDR1 and CDR2 sequences are SQVTM and ANQGSEA. The CDR3 sequence is 17 residues long. The variable domain in full, completed from reference TRBV29-1 and TRBJ1-1, reads SAVISQKPSRDICQRGTSLTIQCQVDSQVTMMFWYRQQPGQSLTLIATANQGSEATYESGFVIDKFPISRPNLTFSTLTVSNMSPEDSSIYLCSGRTGGGVKGNTEAFFGQGTRLTVV.

The CDR3 DNA sequence: TGTGCCAGCAGCTTAGTCGGGGGCAGGGAGACCCAGTACTTC. It specifies CASSLVGGRETQYF. J is TRBJ2-5 and V is TRBV7-6; D possibly uses TRBD1 or TRBD2 (6 bases each). The CDR3 contains 14 residues. V was trimmed by 1 base and J by 5 bases, leaving 11 bases between them. Germline V CDR1 and CDR2: SGHVS, FNYEAQ.

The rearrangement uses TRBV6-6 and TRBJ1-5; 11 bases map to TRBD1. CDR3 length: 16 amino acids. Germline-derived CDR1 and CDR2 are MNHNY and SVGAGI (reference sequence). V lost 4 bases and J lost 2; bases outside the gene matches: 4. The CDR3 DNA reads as TGTGCCAGCAGTTTACCGGGACAGGGGGGCAATCAGCCCCAGCATTTT. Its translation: CASSLPGQGGNQPQHF.

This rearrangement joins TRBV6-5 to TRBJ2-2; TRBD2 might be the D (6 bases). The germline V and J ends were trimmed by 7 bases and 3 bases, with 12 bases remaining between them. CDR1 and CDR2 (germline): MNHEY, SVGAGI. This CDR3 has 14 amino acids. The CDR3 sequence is CASMVGDYTGELFF. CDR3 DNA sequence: TGTGCCAGCATGGTCGGGGACTACACCGGGGAGCTGTTTTTT.